This T cell receptor (beta chain) was sequenced during a study of blood T cell repertoires in COVID-19. Study-wide context: Sites in the United States, Italy and Spain provided acute and convalescent COVID-19 samples.

The data were produced by immunoSEQ multiplex PCR, yet TCRdb's version contains in-frame clones alone and is incomplete. This sample has 75,000 to 90,000 clones; around 91% occur once, and the top ten carry roughly 6%. Deletions cut 6 bases from V and 14 bases from J, with 17 bases between. There are 13 residues in the CDR3. The germline gives CDR1 ENHRY, CDR2 SYGVKD. The chain employs TRBV10-3 and TRBJ1-6; no firm D call. The TCR sequence derives from a human donor in a cohort sampled during active COVID-19. Sequences were obtained from peripheral blood. This CDR3 reads CAIRIRPETTLHF. For the CDR3, the DNA is TGTGCCATCAGAATTCGGCCGGAGACGACCCTCCACTTT.